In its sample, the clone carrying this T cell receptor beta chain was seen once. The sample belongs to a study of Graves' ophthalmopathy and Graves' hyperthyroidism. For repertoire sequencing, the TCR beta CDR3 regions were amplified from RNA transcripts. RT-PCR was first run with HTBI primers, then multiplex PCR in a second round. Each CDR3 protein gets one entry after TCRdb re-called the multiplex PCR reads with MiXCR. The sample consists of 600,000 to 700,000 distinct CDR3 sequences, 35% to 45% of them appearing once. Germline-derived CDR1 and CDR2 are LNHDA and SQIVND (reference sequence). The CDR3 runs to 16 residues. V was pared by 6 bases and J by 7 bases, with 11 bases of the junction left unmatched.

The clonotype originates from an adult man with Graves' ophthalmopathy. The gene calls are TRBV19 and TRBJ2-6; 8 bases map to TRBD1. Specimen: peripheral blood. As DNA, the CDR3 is TGTGCCAGTAGCCATACAGGACAGGGTGTAGCCAACGTCCTGACTTTC. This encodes CASSHTGQGVANVLTF.